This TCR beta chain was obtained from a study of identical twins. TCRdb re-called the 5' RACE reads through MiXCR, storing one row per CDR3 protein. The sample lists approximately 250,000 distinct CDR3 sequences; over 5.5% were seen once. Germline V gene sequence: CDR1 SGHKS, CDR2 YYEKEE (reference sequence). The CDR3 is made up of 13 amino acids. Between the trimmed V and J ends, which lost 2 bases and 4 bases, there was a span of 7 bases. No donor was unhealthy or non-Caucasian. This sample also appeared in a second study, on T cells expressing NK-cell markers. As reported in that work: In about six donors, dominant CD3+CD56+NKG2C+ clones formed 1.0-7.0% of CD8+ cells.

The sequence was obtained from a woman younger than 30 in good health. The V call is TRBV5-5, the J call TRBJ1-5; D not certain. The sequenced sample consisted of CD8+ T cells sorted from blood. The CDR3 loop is CASSLSYNQPQHF. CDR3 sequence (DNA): TGTGCCAGCAGCTTATCTTATAATCAGCCCCAGCATTTT.